Many counts were recorded for the clone carrying this T cell receptor (beta chain). Its specificity is not known. This specimen belongs to a study of post-analysis software for immune sequencing data. The V and J ends lost 0 bases and 1 base respectively, with 8 bases between them. The CDR3 is 15 residues long. Per the germline V gene, CDR1 is SGDLS and CDR2 is YYNGEE. Study results and caveats: Significantly lower normalized Chao1 diversity was found in patients with multiple sclerosis relative to controls. Patients carried a handful of TRBV segments more frequently than controls did, and TRBV5-6, TRBV5-1 and TRBV20-1 were among them.

Unique molecular identifiers featured in each of the TCR beta cDNA libraries. cDNA molecules numbering approximately 500,000 came from roughly 1 to 10 million T cells. Using its own MiXCR run on the PCR reads, TCRdb lists one record per CDR3 protein. The table lists just over 250,000 distinct CDR3 sequences, 36% of them singletons. The rearrangement links TRBV9 to TRBJ2-1, with D unresolved. What was sequenced was blood. This receptor was identified in a girl aged 10 to 17 with multiple sclerosis. The CDR3, as DNA: TGTGCCAGCAGCGTAGTAATCACTTCCTACAATGAGCAGTTCTTC. It encodes CASSVVITSYNEQFF. The full variable domain, rest sourced from reference TRBV9 and TRBJ2-1, is DSGVTQTPKHLITATGQRVTLRCSPRSGDLSVYWYQQSLDQGLQFLIQYYNGEERAKGNILERFSAQQFPDLHSELNLSSLELGDSALYFCASSVVITSYNEQFFGPGTRLTVL.